This T cell receptor beta chain was recovered during a study of T cell repertoires in cytomegalovirus infection. Overall study context: Public TCR beta signatures indicated both CMV infection and matching HLA type.

To note about this clonotype: The antigen is unknown.

Study-wide results and caveats: In two of eight donors, the top clonotype was HLA-C-restricted CMV-specific. Pooled public TCR beta family frequency picked out CMV carriers with the relevant HLA.

MiXCR, applied by TCRdb to the reads, yields one record per CDR3 protein. The top ten hold about 2.8% of the sample, which has under 850,000 distinct CDR3 sequences, less than 40% seen once. Input material: PBMCs. The clonotype originates from a human donor in good health (CMV status not recorded). Some clones in this sample may be carry-over from other donors' samples.

The CDR3 is CSTRALQETQYF. DNA for the CDR3: TGCAGTACCCGGGCTCTGCAAGAGACCCAGTACTTC. The chain recombines TRBV20-1 with TRBJ2-5; the D is unclear. CDR3 length: 12 amino acids. V was pared by 8 bases and J by 2 bases, with 12 bases between. Germline values: CDR1 DFQATT, CDR2 SNEGSKA (reference sequence).